This T cell receptor beta chain comes out of a study of Ad26.COV2.S vaccination and SARS-CoV-2 variants. Study-wide points: Those who received the vaccine showed greater spike-specific TCR breadth than those given placebo.

The method was immunoSEQ multiplex PCR; TCRdb's version includes in-frame clones alone and lacks a portion of them. The table lists around 370,000 clones, 70% to 90% of them singletons. As for treatment: around 19 received Ad26.COV2.S at low or high dose, single or two shots; 5 received placebo; per-sample allocation not given. Collection of the samples took place on day 63 after the first injection of vaccine or placebo. A note on this clone: What it binds is not known.

This TCR came from a person between 18 and 65 years old who received the Ad26.COV2.S COVID-19 vaccine or a placebo. This specimen consisted of peripheral blood, obtained in a trial of Ad26.COV2.S vaccine versus placebo.

In nucleotides, the CDR3 is TGCGCCAGCAGCGAGGACAGGGGGCCGAATGGCTACACCTTC. Encoded protein: CASSEDRGPNGYTF. This rearrangement joins TRBV5-1 to TRBJ1-2; 11 nucleotides align to TRBD1. CDR1 and CDR2 (germline): SGHRS, YFSETQ. This CDR3 comprises 14 residues. V trimming: 4 bases; J trimming: 6 bases; junction bases outside the gene matches: 5.